These 20 T cell receptor beta chains originate from one sample sequenced in a study of breast tumors, draining lymph nodes, adjacent tissues. Axillary draining lymph nodes of breast cancer patients supplied the node samples. TCRdb re-derived calls from the multiplex PCR reads in MiXCR, one entry per CDR3 protein. In the table there are tens of thousands of distinct CDR3 sequences, around 28% of which are singletons. Sequenced input: axillary lymph node tissue. All receptors come from a female donor with breast cancer. Some clones in this sample may be carry-over from other donors' samples.

This clonotype was recorded at least ten times. The chain uses TRBV2 and TRBJ2-1; D gene unclear. Germline loops: CDR1 SNHLY, CDR2 FYNNEI. This CDR3 is 13 amino acids long. V was cut by 8 bases and J by 6 bases, with 14 bases left in between. The CDR3 bases are TGTGCCAGCCTGTTCGGGTGGGCCAATGAGCAGTTCTTC. This translates into CASLFGWANEQFF.

V and J are TRBV20-1 and TRBJ2-7; 14 bases match TRBD2. Germline V gene lookup returns CDR1 DFQATT and CDR2 SNEGSKA (reference sequence). This CDR3 is built from 15 residues. The trim removed 0 bases at V and 6 bases at J, leaving 4 bases unmatched. For the CDR3, the DNA is TGCAGTGCTAGAGATGCGACTAGCGGGAGGGGCGAGCAGTACTTC. Encoded protein: CSARDATSGRGEQYF.

The rearrangement joins TRBV20-1 to TRBJ2-5, with D possibly being TRBD1 or TRBD2 (6 bases each). The CDR3 is 13 amino acids. Germline-derived CDR1 and CDR2 are DFQATT and SNEGSKA (reference sequence). The germline V and J ends were trimmed by 4 bases and 4 bases, with 13 bases remaining between them. This CDR3 is CSAKGGSRETQYF. The CDR3 coding sequence is TGCAGTGCTAAAGGGGGGAGTAGAGAGACCCAGTACTTC.

This clonotype was picked up many times. The chain combines TRBV6-2 or TRBV6-3 with TRBJ1-2, with D tentatively TRBD1 (6 bases). V gave up 6 bases and J gave up 4 bases, with 18 bases separating them. Germline V gives CDR1 MNHEY, CDR2 SVGEGT. The CDR3 consists of 15 residues. CDR3 residues: CASRAPGQTIYGYTF. The CDR3 DNA sequence: TGTGCCAGCAGAGCCCCCGGACAGACTATCTATGGCTACACCTTC.

Many counts were recorded for this clonotype. The gene calls are TRBV20-1 and TRBJ2-7; tentatively, D is TRBD1 (6 bases). The V end was cut by 1 base, the J end by 1 base, with 11 bases between. Germline V gene data show CDR1 as DFQATT and CDR2 as SNEGSKA (reference sequence). The CDR3 consists of 14 residues. CDR3 DNA: TGCAGTGCTAGAGGCGGACAGCATTCCTACGAGCAGTACTTC. It yields the protein CSARGGQHSYEQYF.

As concerns this clonotype: Sequence at one end of the junction differs from germline and may be a read error. The V call is TRBV7-2, the J call TRBJ2-1; the match to TRBD2 covers 8 bases. This CDR3 is 16 amino acids long. In germline, CDR1 is SGHTA, CDR2 FQGNSA. This CDR3 reads CASSPLSGGDYNEQFF. The CDR3, as DNA: TGTGCCAGCAGCCCACTCTCGGGAGGGGACTACAACGAGCAGTTCTTC.

This clonotype was recorded many times. The gene calls are TRBV6-5 and TRBJ1-2, with D possibly TRBD1 on 5 matching bases. The ends were cut back, 3 bases at V and 9 bases at J, with 17 bases in the middle. The CDR3 is made up of 14 amino acids. Germline V gene data show CDR1 as MNHEY and CDR2 as SVGAGI. The CDR3, as DNA: TGTGCCAGCAGTTATAATCGCCGGGGCTTCAGCTACACCTTC. The encoded protein is CASSYNRRGFSYTF.

Regarding this clonotype: A junction boundary mismatches the germline segment, possibly from a read error. The chain joins TRBV20-1 to TRBJ1-2; TRBD1 agrees at 7 bases. Germline V gives CDR1 DFQATT, CDR2 SNEGSKA (reference sequence). This CDR3 has 15 amino acids. For the CDR3, the DNA is TGCAGTGCTCGAGATTTAGCAGGACAGGTCTGTGGCTACACCTTC. This codes for CSARDLAGQVCGYTF.

This clonotype appeared many times. The rearrangement uses TRBV5-1 and TRBJ1-6; 7 nucleotides align to TRBD1. CDR1 is SGHRS, CDR2 YFSETQ, per germline. The CDR3 is 14 amino acids. V dropped 6 bases and J dropped 10; count of bases not matched to a gene: 10. The CDR3 DNA sequence: TGCGCCAGCACGACAGGGTCCCAGCGGTCACCCCTCCACTTT. Translation gives CASTTGSQRSPLHF.

This clonotype was counted many times. CDR3 sequence: CASRPGNTDTQYF. CDR3 bases: TGTGCCAGCAGACCCGGGAATACAGATACGCAGTATTTT. V and J are TRBV6-2 or TRBV6-3 and TRBJ2-3, with a weak D call TRBD2 (5 bases). Trimming removed 6 bases from V and 3 bases from J, with 10 bases in between. Per the germline V gene, CDR1 is MNHEY and CDR2 is SVGEGT. This CDR3 contains 13 residues.

This clonotype was counted many times. This chain connects TRBV2 to TRBJ2-1; D unresolved. Trimming pared 3 bases from V and 12 bases from J, leaving 15 bases between. This CDR3 is 13 amino acids long. In germline, CDR1 is SNHLY, CDR2 FYNNEI. The CDR3 DNA follows: TGTGCCAGCAGTGACGGGCTTTACAAGGGGCAGTTCTTC. Its protein is CASSDGLYKGQFF. Supplemented by reference TRBV2 and TRBJ2-1, the full variable domain reads EPEVTQTPSHQVTQMGQEVILRCVPISNHLYFYWYRQILGQKVEFLVSFYNNEISEKSEIFDDQFSVERPDGSNFTLKIRSTKLEDSAMYFCASSDGLYKGQFFGPGTRLTVL.

There are many counts of this clonotype. The V call is TRBV20-1, the J call TRBJ1-6; D is ambiguous. V was cut by 3 bases and J by 10 bases, with 16 bases left in between. The CDR3 contains 14 residues. Looked up from germline, CDR1 is DFQATT and CDR2 is SNEGSKA (reference sequence). The CDR3 nucleotides read TGCAGTGCTAGTGGACCGGACCCCGGGTCACCCCTCCACTTT. It codes for CSASGPDPGSPLHF.

This clonotype was seen many times. This rearrangement joins TRBV24-1 to TRBJ2-2, with D perhaps matching TRBD1 or TRBD2 (6 bases each). Trimming took off 12 bases at V and 4 bases at J, with 17 bases between the two ends. This CDR3 has 14 residues. Germline CDR1 is KGHDR and CDR2 is SFDVKD. The CDR3 spells CASARGAGTGELFF. The CDR3 DNA reads TGTGCCTCCGCAAGGGGGGCGGGCACCGGGGAGCTGTTTTTT.

This clonotype was seen at least ten times. J is TRBJ2-7 and V is TRBV6-2 or TRBV6-3, with no clear D. V lost 0 bases and J 7 bases, leaving 16 bases between the germline ends. Per germline, CDR1 MNHEY and CDR2 SVGEGT. The CDR3 has 15 amino acids. CDR3 DNA: TGTGCCAGCAGTTACTCCCATACCAGCCCCGTGGAGCAGTACTTC. Translated, it gives CASSYSHTSPVEQYF.

The chain carries TRBV15 and TRBJ2-7, with D possibly TRBD2 on 6 matching bases. Looked up from germline, CDR1 is LNHNV and CDR2 is YYDKDF (reference sequence). The germline V and J ends were trimmed by 1 base and 2 bases, with 12 bases remaining between them. CDR3 length: 15 residues. The DNA for the CDR3 is TGTGCCACCAGCAGAGGCCCGGGGGACCCCTACGAGCAGTACTTC. Its protein is CATSRGPGDPYEQYF.

This clonotype has ten or more counts. The V call is TRBV7-9, the J call TRBJ2-1, with a possible D match to TRBD2 (5 bases). The CDR3 has 16 amino acids. V shed 4 bases and J shed 0 bases, with 13 bases lying between them. Germline V gene lookup returns CDR1 SEHNR and CDR2 FQNEAQ (reference sequence). The CDR3 sequence: CASSSISGNSYNEQFF. CDR3 coding DNA: TGTGCCAGCAGCTCGATCAGCGGCAACTCCTACAATGAGCAGTTCTTC.

To note about this clonotype: Sequence at one end of the junction differs from germline and may be a read error. This chain uses TRBV4-2 with TRBJ2-7; TRBD1 matches at 8 bases. Germline V gene sequence: CDR1 LGHNA, CDR2 YNFKEQ. There are 14 residues in the CDR3. In nucleotides, the CDR3 is TGTGCCAGCAGCCAAGAGACAGGGGCCGGGGAGCTGTACTTC. The encoded protein is CASSQETGAGELYF.

V and J are TRBV3-1 and TRBJ1-6; D unresolved. Trimming shortened V by 0 bases and J by 10 bases, and 13 bases separated the two germline ends. This CDR3 contains 15 residues. CDR1 and CDR2 (germline): LGHDT, YNNKEL (reference sequence). CDR3 amino acids: CASSQDSSGKSPLHF. CDR3 bases: TGTGCCAGCAGCCAAGATAGCAGCGGGAAATCACCCCTCCACTTT.

This clonotype qualifies as medium-sized (0.01 to 0.1%). The gene calls are TRBV20-1 and TRBJ2-5; D perhaps matches TRBD1 (5 bases). V was cut by 3 bases and J by 0 bases, with 8 bases left in between. The CDR3 spans 13 residues. Per germline, CDR1 DFQATT and CDR2 SNEGSKA (reference sequence). The CDR3 here is CSASQDNQETQYF. CDR3 DNA: TGCAGTGCTAGCCAGGACAACCAAGAGACCCAGTACTTC.

As for this clonotype: This sequence may be a read error, since a much larger clone differs from it by one base. This rearrangement joins TRBV11-2 to TRBJ2-1; D gene ambiguous. The germline V gene encodes CDR1 SGHAT and CDR2 FQNNGV. CDR3 size: 12 residues. V lost 5 bases to trimming and J lost 9 bases, with 11 bases between them. CDR3 nucleotide sequence: TGTGCCAGCAGCCTTTACCCCCCTGAGCAGTTCTTC. This translates into CASSLYPPEQFF. Full variable domain (remainder filled in from reference TRBV11-2 and TRBJ2-1): EAGVAQSPRYKIIEKRQSVAFWCNPISGHATLYWYQQILGQGPKLLIQFQNNGVVDDSQLPKDRFSAERLKGVDSTLKIQPAKLEDSAVYLCASSLYPPEQFFGPGTRLTVL.